This is a list of T cell receptor beta chains from one sample in a study of T-cell memory formation after mild COVID-19. TCRdb ran MiXCR on the 5' RACE reads and lists one entry per CDR3 protein. The sample lists some 150,000 distinct CDR3 sequences, 25% occurring once. Sequenced: PBMCs or a T cell subset sorted from them (not recorded which). Source of these receptors: an adult woman who had mild COVID-19 (a few samples of this study predate the infection). Cell type and time point are not known. CDR3s include the opening cysteine and the closing phenylalanine or tryptophan. D genes are given only for firm matches.

V	J	D	CDR3
TRBV7-2	TRBJ2-7	NA	CASSYLGVREQYF
TRBV4-1	TRBJ2-7	TRBD2	CASSQDPSGASYEQYF
TRBV11-3	TRBJ2-2	TRBD1	CATQGYGELFF
TRBV29-1	TRBJ2-6	NA	CSVVTSGANVLTF
TRBV5-6	TRBJ2-7	TRBD1	CASSSHLQGFSYEQYF
TRBV18	TRBJ2-7	NA	CASSGGASLNYEQYF
TRBV19	TRBJ2-7	NA	CASSITPSSYEQYF
TRBV6-4	TRBJ1-6	TRBD1	CASSRTGEGSPLHF
TRBV4-2	TRBJ1-3	NA	CASSPPLPGGFGNTIYF
TRBV20-1	TRBJ2-7	TRBD1	CSARGGQGAWEQYF
TRBV7-6	TRBJ2-6	NA	CASSASGLAGANVLTF
TRBV11-2	TRBJ2-3	NA	CASTYSGGGADTQYF
TRBV15	TRBJ2-5	NA	CATQDRANQETQYF
TRBV4-1	TRBJ1-2	TRBD1	CASSQELQGANGYTF
TRBV27	TRBJ2-3	TRBD2	CASSSGRFTDTQYF
TRBV7-2	TRBJ2-5	TRBD2	CASSLWAGGGETQYF
TRBV6-4	TRBJ2-7	NA	CASSADPGRFHHPTVWGQYF
TRBV4-3	TRBJ1-1	NA	CASSQDWGVDTEAFF
TRBV2	TRBJ1-2	NA	CASSEIRAANYGYTF
TRBV7-8	TRBJ2-2	NA	CASGPAGELFF
TRBV7-9	TRBJ1-5	NA	CASSSGDERDQPQHF
TRBV13	TRBJ1-2	TRBD1	CASSGTVGYGYTF
TRBV27	TRBJ2-7	TRBD1	CASSSGQGASYEQYF
TRBV4-1	TRBJ1-5	TRBD1	CASSHADRGLQPQHF
TRBV29-1	TRBJ2-1	TRBD1	CSVEGGDRLGNNEQFF
TRBV14	TRBJ2-1	TRBD2	CASSQGTSGRVYEQFF
TRBV27	TRBJ1-1	NA	CASSRGSSEAFF
TRBV5-1	TRBJ2-2	NA	CASSLASGELFF
TRBV6-4	TRBJ2-1	NA	CASSDRVGGYNEQFF
TRBV4-1	TRBJ1-1	NA	CASSEGGSMNTEAFF
TRBV27	TRBJ1-6	NA	CASSPQYNSPLHF
TRBV10-3	TRBJ2-1	NA	CAISPGAYNEQFF
TRBV7-3	TRBJ2-3	NA	CASSPWDSDTDTQYF
TRBV7-8	TRBJ1-4	TRBD1	CASSLEGGRGRGEKLFF
TRBV27	TRBJ1-2	NA	CASSSSGLSVGYGYTF
TRBV24-1	TRBJ1-5	NA	CATSDLSSNQPQHF
TRBV7-9	TRBJ2-1	NA	CASSTGVQRTLSYNEQFF
TRBV2	TRBJ2-7	NA	CASTPRNSYEQYF
TRBV7-6	TRBJ1-4	NA	CASRPRVNEKLFF
TRBV6-5	TRBJ2-3	TRBD1	CASRDTQGITDTQYF
TRBV7-6	TRBJ2-7	NA	CASGEGGEQYF
TRBV6-2/TRBV6-3	TRBJ2-5	NA	CASSYPVQGRETQYF
TRBV7-9	TRBJ1-2	NA	CASSFYLTGSWDYGYTF
TRBV5-1	TRBJ2-7	NA	CASSLGDDSYEQYF
TRBV12-3/TRBV12-4	TRBJ2-7	NA	CASSLTVSSYEQYF
TRBV24-1	TRBJ2-1	TRBD2	CATSGRTSGNEQFF
TRBV5-1	TRBJ1-1	NA	CASSLESRILMNTEAFF
TRBV27	TRBJ2-1	TRBD2	CASRAGGLYNEQFF
TRBV20-1	TRBJ2-1	TRBD2	CSAMGSGSYEQFF
TRBV7-6	TRBJ2-7	NA	CASSRGASYEQYF
TRBV20-1	TRBJ1-1	NA	CSASPGAGETEAFF
TRBV4-2	TRBJ2-1	TRBD2	CASSQLAGEDNEQFF
TRBV24-1	TRBJ2-1	NA	CATSDQKITTGSLFYNEQFF